A selection of T cell receptor beta chains follows, all from one sample in a study of response to subunit inactivated influenza vaccine. TCRdb re-derived calls from the RT-PCR reads in MiXCR, one entry per CDR3 protein. The sample yields hundreds of thousands of distinct CDR3 sequences, approximately 9.9% seen once. Specimen: PBMCs from blood, collected roughly 46 days after vaccination. These receptors were collected from a man over 45 who received an inactivated influenza vaccine. The CDR3 runs from the conserved cysteine through the conserved F or W. Fields, in order: J gene, D gene, V gene, clone size, CDR3 DNA, CDR3 protein. D genes are given only for firm matches. Not all rows give a size; the values are once, few, many and, for expanded clones, a class.

J: TRBJ2-2
D: TRBD1
V: TRBV2
size: many
DNA: TGTGCCAGCAGTGAATCTCCGGGACAGGGTATCGGGGAGCTGTTTTTT
CDR3: CASSESPGQGIGELFF

J: TRBJ1-2
D: NA
V: TRBV6-5
size: few
DNA: TGTGCCAGCAGTTATACTGGGTCCCGAAGCGATGGCTACACCTTC
CDR3: CASSYTGSRSDGYTF

J: TRBJ2-1
D: NA
V: TRBV5-6
size: many
DNA: TGTGCCAGCAGCTTGTTTGTCGGCAGGTCTTCCTACAATGAGCAGTTCTTC
CDR3: CASSLFVGRSSYNEQFF

J: TRBJ2-3
D: TRBD1
V: TRBV7-9
size: few
DNA: TGTGCCAGCAGCGGGACAGCAAGGTGGACAGATACGCAGTATTTT
CDR3: CASSGTARWTDTQYF

J: TRBJ2-7
D: NA
V: TRBV15
size: few
DNA: TGTGCCACCAGCATTAGGGGGGGCCCCTCCTACGAGCAGTACTTC
CDR3: CATSIRGGPSYEQYF

J: TRBJ2-2
D: NA
V: TRBV6-1
size: few
DNA: TGTGCCAGCAGTACCGGGACCCCGGCCGGCGGGGAGCTGTTTTTT
CDR3: CASSTGTPAGGELFF

J: TRBJ2-2
D: NA
V: TRBV5-1
size: many
DNA: TGCGCCAGCAGCTTGGGGCTTGGGCGGACTAATTCGAACACCGGGGAGCTGTTTTTT
CDR3: CASSLGLGRTNSNTGELFF

J: TRBJ1-2
D: TRBD1
V: TRBV12-3/TRBV12-4
size: few
DNA: TGTGCCAGCAGCTTCAGGGGGCATGGCTATGGCTACACCTTC
CDR3: CASSFRGHGYGYTF

J: TRBJ1-2
D: TRBD1
V: TRBV6-2/TRBV6-3
size: few
DNA: TGTGCCAGCAGCCTGTCCGGGACAGGGCATGGCTACACCTTC
CDR3: CASSLSGTGHGYTF

J: TRBJ1-1
D: NA
V: TRBV5-1
size: NA
DNA: TGCGCCAGCAGCTTATTCCCCGATAACACTGAAGCTTTCTTT
CDR3: CASSLFPDNTEAFF

J: TRBJ2-6
D: NA
V: TRBV6-1
size: few
DNA: TGTGCCAGCAGTCAAAGGAGAACCTCTGGGGCCAACGTCCTGACTTTC
CDR3: CASSQRRTSGANVLTF

J: TRBJ1-5
D: TRBD1
V: TRBV28
size: many
DNA: TGTGCCAGCAGTTTACTTGGGACAGGCCAATCAGCCCAGCATTTT
CDR3: CASSLLGTGQSAQHF

J: TRBJ1-1
D: NA
V: TRBV12-3/TRBV12-4
size: NA
DNA: TGTGCCAGCAGTTTGATAGACATGAACACTGAAGCTTTCTTT
CDR3: CASSLIDMNTEAFF

J: TRBJ2-1
D: TRBD2
V: TRBV20-1
size: many
DNA: TGCAGTGCTAGCTCTAGCGGGGGCCGTTCCTACAATGAGCAGTTCTTC
CDR3: CSASSSGGRSYNEQFF

J: TRBJ2-3
D: NA
V: TRBV4-3
size: few
DNA: TGCGCCAGCAGCCAAGGCCGCCCTAATACGCAGTATTTT
CDR3: CASSQGRPNTQYF

J: TRBJ1-1
D: NA
V: TRBV30
size: once
DNA: TGTGCCTGGAGTCGTGAGGCGAACACTGAAGCTTTCTTT
CDR3: CAWSREANTEAFF

J: TRBJ1-2
D: TRBD1
V: TRBV20-1
size: many
DNA: TGCAGTGCTAGACCAACGACAGGGCCTAACTATGGCTACACCTTC
CDR3: CSARPTTGPNYGYTF

J: TRBJ2-6
D: TRBD1
V: TRBV29-1
size: NA
DNA: TGCAGCGCCCTGACAGGGGGCCTAACTGGGGCCAACGTCCTGACTTTC
CDR3: CSALTGGLTGANVLTF

J: TRBJ1-1
D: NA
V: TRBV29-1
size: many
DNA: TGCAGCGTGGGCAGGGTAACTGAAGCTTTCTTT
CDR3: CSVGRVTEAFF

J: TRBJ1-2
D: NA
V: TRBV20-1
size: NA
DNA: TGCAGTGCTTTCTGGGAGGGGTCCGACTATGGCTACACCTTC
CDR3: CSAFWEGSDYGYTF

J: TRBJ2-1
D: TRBD2
V: TRBV29-1
size: NA
DNA: TGCAGCGTTATCACGGCGGGAGGCCCCTACAATGAGCAGTTCTTC
CDR3: CSVITAGGPYNEQFF

J: TRBJ2-5
D: TRBD1
V: TRBV29-1
size: many
DNA: TGCAGCGTACGAACCCACCCGGGACAGGAAGAGACCCAGTACTTC
CDR3: CSVRTHPGQEETQYF

J: TRBJ2-7
D: NA
V: TRBV5-1
size: NA
DNA: TGCGCCAGCAGCTTCCAGGGGCCGTTTTACGAGCAGTACTTC
CDR3: CASSFQGPFYEQYF

J: TRBJ1-1
D: NA
V: TRBV5-1
size: NA
DNA: TGCGCCAGCAGTTTCATATGGAACACTGAAGCTTTCTTT
CDR3: CASSFIWNTEAFF

J: TRBJ2-2
D: NA
V: TRBV6-2/TRBV6-3
size: few
DNA: TGTGCCAGCAGTTACCTAAACACCGGGGAGCTGTTTTTT
CDR3: CASSYLNTGELFF

J: TRBJ2-7
D: NA
V: TRBV18
size: NA
DNA: TGTGCCAGCTCACCACCGGGTTTCTACGAGCAGTACTTC
CDR3: CASSPPGFYEQYF

J: TRBJ2-7
D: NA
V: TRBV5-1
size: many
DNA: TGCGCCAGCAGCTTGCAGGTGAACTACGAGCAGTACTTC
CDR3: CASSLQVNYEQYF

J: TRBJ2-3
D: TRBD2
V: TRBV7-3
size: NA
DNA: TGTGCCAGCAGCTTTAGTAGCGGGGAGACAGATACGCAGTATTTT
CDR3: CASSFSSGETDTQYF

J: TRBJ2-1
D: NA
V: TRBV12-3/TRBV12-4
size: many
DNA: TGTGCCAGCAGTTCTCCCGGTGGGGAGCAGTTCTTC
CDR3: CASSSPGGEQFF

J: TRBJ2-3
D: NA
V: TRBV15
size: many
DNA: TGTGCCACCAGCAGAGATAGTATGCTAGGAGATACGCAGTATTTT
CDR3: CATSRDSMLGDTQYF

J: TRBJ2-3
D: TRBD2
V: TRBV7-8
size: few
DNA: TGTGCCAGCAGCTTAATTGGGACTAGCGGGGCCCATGTAGATACGCAGTATTTT
CDR3: CASSLIGTSGAHVDTQYF

J: TRBJ1-2
D: TRBD1
V: TRBV12-3/TRBV12-4
size: many
DNA: TGTGCCAGCAGTCCGGGACAGGGTTTCTATGGCTACACCTTC
CDR3: CASSPGQGFYGYTF

J: TRBJ2-5
D: NA
V: TRBV7-2
size: few
DNA: TGTGCCAGCAGACATGGGAGCCAAGAGACCCAGTACTTC
CDR3: CASRHGSQETQYF

J: TRBJ2-7
D: TRBD1
V: TRBV7-2
size: few
DNA: TGTGCCAGCAGCCCGGGGCCCGGGACAGGGGAGTACGAGCAGTACTTC
CDR3: CASSPGPGTGEYEQYF

J: TRBJ2-3
D: TRBD2
V: TRBV4-2
size: NA
DNA: TGTGCCAGCAGCCAAGACCCTAGCGGGCTAATCGGGAATACGCAGTATTTT
CDR3: CASSQDPSGLIGNTQYF

J: TRBJ2-3
D: NA
V: TRBV7-2
size: many
DNA: TGTGCCAGCAGCTTAGGCCCCCTCACAGATACGCAGTATTTT
CDR3: CASSLGPLTDTQYF

J: TRBJ2-7
D: NA
V: TRBV9
size: few
DNA: TGTGCCAGCAGCCCCGTAGAACTAACCTACGAGCAGTACTTC
CDR3: CASSPVELTYEQYF